This entry lists 17 T cell receptor beta chains sequenced from one sample in a study of T cells in Graves' hyperthyroidism and ophthalmopathy. RNA transcripts provided the source from which TCR beta CDR3 regions were amplified. Carried out on the TCR CDR3, a first-round RT-PCR used the HTBI primer set. TCRdb fed the multiplex PCR reads into MiXCR, producing one record per CDR3 protein. The table has about 500,000 distinct CDR3 sequences, around 16% seen once. The material sequenced was blood. The receptor set was obtained from a woman aged 25 to 39 with Graves' ophthalmopathy.

This clonotype was seen more than once but under ten times. The CDR3 DNA follows: TGTGCCAGCAGTGCACCCGGGACTCATGGAGAGACCCAGTACTTC. Its protein is CASSAPGTHGETQYF. The gene calls are TRBV25-1 and TRBJ2-5, with D possibly matching TRBD2 (6 bases). V was shortened by 4 bases and J by 4 bases, with 16 bases between the two germline ends. The length of the CDR3 is 15 residues. Germline V gene data show CDR1 as MGHDK and CDR2 as SYGVNS.

In its sample, this clonotype was seen many times. The chain joins TRBV11-3 to TRBJ2-2; 9 bases agree with TRBD1. The CDR3 is 17 residues long. The ends lost 6 bases at V and 8 bases at J; junction bases unmatched: 16. Germline values: CDR1 SGHNT, CDR2 YENEEA. The CDR3 sequence: CASSPTTGTGRSGELFF. CDR3 in DNA: TGTGCCAGCAGTCCAACCACCGGGACAGGGAGGTCAGGGGAGCTGTTTTTT.

This clonotype was detected a few times. The chain links TRBV28 to TRBJ2-7; D could derive from TRBD1 or TRBD2 (5 bases each). V was cut by 4 bases and J by 2 bases, with 12 bases left in between. CDR3 length: 14 amino acids. Germline assignment: CDR1 MDHEN and CDR2 SYDVKM. The CDR3 sequence is CASSSWDAAYEQYF. The CDR3 bases are TGTGCCAGCAGTTCCTGGGACGCCGCCTACGAGCAGTACTTC. The variable domain in full, with the rest retrieved from reference TRBV28 and TRBJ2-7, is DVKVTQSSRYLVKRTGEKVFLECVQDMDHENMFWYRQDPGLGLRLIYFSYDVKMKEKGDIPEGYSVSREKKERFSLILESASTNQTSMYLCASSSWDAAYEQYFGPGTRLTVT.

At least ten counts were recorded for this clonotype. The chain is built from TRBV12-3 or TRBV12-4 and TRBJ2-2; D unclear. The CDR3 runs 13 residues. The germline V and J ends were trimmed by 6 bases and 5 bases, with 10 bases remaining between them. The CDR3 DNA reads as TGTGCCAGCAGCTCGGACGGGACCGGGGAGCTGTTTTTT. It is translated as CASSSDGTGELFF.

This clonotype appeared a few times. The chain uses TRBV20-1 and TRBJ2-7; 12 bases are shared with TRBD1. The germline CDR1 and CDR2 sequences are DFQATT and SNEGSKA (reference sequence). Trimming removed 7 bases from V and 3 bases from J; junction bases left unmatched: 10. This CDR3 region has 15 residues. CDR3 loop: CSVRLGTGGSYEQYF. The CDR3 region has the DNA TGCAGTGTAAGACTAGGGACAGGGGGCAGCTACGAGCAGTACTTC.

This clonotype was recorded at least ten times. The chain links TRBV20-1 to TRBJ2-3; 9 nucleotides line up with TRBD1. The CDR3 extends over 16 amino acids. The trim removed 0 bases at V and 3 bases at J, leaving 7 bases unmatched. Germline assignment: CDR1 DFQATT and CDR2 SNEGSKA (reference sequence). The CDR3 sequence is CSARDRDRAGTDTQYF. CDR3 DNA sequence: TGCAGTGCTAGAGATAGGGACAGGGCAGGGACAGATACGCAGTATTTT.

This clonotype was picked up a small number of times. A much larger clone sits a single nucleotide away, making a read error possible. The genes are TRBV12-5 and TRBJ2-1; 7 positions match TRBD2. Germline V gives CDR1 LGHNT, CDR2 FRNRAP. This CDR3 has 13 amino acids. CDR3 nucleotides: TGTGCTAATGGTTTGGGACTAAACAATGAGCAGTTCTTC. Translating it yields CANGLGLNNEQFF.

This clonotype was counted many times. A much larger clone sits a single nucleotide away, making a read error possible. The chain combines TRBV7-3 with TRBJ2-2, with 10 positions matching TRBD2. Trimming took 10 bases from V and 2 from J; bases not matched to a gene: 4. There are 14 residues in the CDR3. The germline V gene has CDR1 SGHTA and CDR2 FQGTGA. CDR3 sequence reads: CATRTSGNTGELFF. For the CDR3, the DNA is TGTGCCACCAGGACTAGCGGAAACACCGGGGAGCTGTTTTTT.

This clonotype came up a few times. J is TRBJ1-2 and V is TRBV30; TRBD1 is a possible D gene (6 bases). The CDR3 is 13 amino acids. The germline V gene has CDR1 GTSNPN and CDR2 SVGIG (reference sequence). Trimming left V 4 bases short and J 2 bases short, with 11 bases between. This chain's CDR3 is CAWTLGTNYGYTF. The CDR3 nucleotides are TGTGCCTGGACGCTTGGGACAAACTATGGCTACACCTTC.

Many counts were recorded for this clonotype. V gene TRBV10-3 combines with J gene TRBJ2-5; 7 nucleotides align to TRBD1. The CDR3 length is 15 residues. Germline lookup yields CDR1 ENHRY and CDR2 SYGVKD. V lost 10 bases to trimming and J lost 3 bases; unmatched junction nucleotides: 14. CDR3 protein: CATSTSGTAKETQYF. DNA for the CDR3: TGTGCCACCTCCACATCCGGGACAGCAAAAGAGACCCAGTACTTC.

The V gene is TRBV4-1, the J gene TRBJ1-1; 9 bases match TRBD1. The CDR3 spans 16 residues. CDR1 is MGHRA and CDR2 is YSYEKL in the germline V gene. V gave up 1 base and J gave up 6 bases; unmatched junction bases: 9. CDR3 in amino acids: CASSQGWDRAVPEAFF. The CDR3 region has the DNA TGCGCCAGCAGCCAAGGTTGGGACAGGGCTGTCCCTGAAGCTTTCTTT.

This clonotype was detected only a few times. V and J are TRBV14 and TRBJ2-7; 8 positions agree with TRBD2. The CDR3 contains 14 residues. The germline V gene has CDR1 SGHDN and CDR2 FVKESK. V trimming: 3 bases; J trimming: 5 bases; junction bases outside the gene matches: 6. CDR3 protein: CASSHVAGLHEQYF. CDR3 nucleotide sequence: TGTGCCAGCAGCCATGTAGCGGGACTTCACGAGCAGTACTTC.

The V call is TRBV14, the J call TRBJ2-2; either TRBD1 or TRBD2 may fit D (5 bases each). The CDR3 length is 16 residues. The V and J ends lost 0 bases and 4 bases respectively, with 12 bases between them. Looked up from germline, CDR1 is SGHDN and CDR2 is FVKESK. CDR3 bases: TGTGCCAGCAGCCAAGATTGGGACCTTTTCACCGGGGAGCTGTTTTTT. This sequence encodes CASSQDWDLFTGELFF.

The chain combines TRBV10-1 with TRBJ2-1; 10 bases agree with TRBD1. V dropped 10 bases and J dropped 3; count of bases not matched to a gene: 6. Germline CDR1 WNHNN, CDR2 SYGVQD (reference sequence). The CDR3 has 14 residues. The CDR3 bases are TGCGCCATTGCCCGGGACAGGGGCTACAATGAGCAGTTCTTC. Protein product: CAIARDRGYNEQFF.

This clonotype was observed at least ten times. The V gene is TRBV6-2 or TRBV6-3, the J gene TRBJ2-7; no definite D call. CDR3 size: 11 residues. Trimming pared 6 bases from V and 7 bases from J, leaving 10 bases between. Germline CDR1 MNHEY, CDR2 SVGEGT. CDR3 bases: TGTGCCAGCAGCAACGGTCGTGAGCAGTACTTC. Translating gives CASSNGREQYF.

In its sample, this clonotype was seen many times. The chain recombines TRBV28 with TRBJ1-1; D uncertain. Germline values: CDR1 MDHEN, CDR2 SYDVKM. V was shortened by 7 bases and J by 3 bases, with 15 bases between the two germline ends. The CDR3 spans 14 residues. The CDR3 protein is CASKKAGFDTEAFF. CDR3 bases: TGTGCCAGCAAAAAGGCGGGGTTTGACACTGAAGCTTTCTTT.

This chain joins TRBV7-9 and TRBJ2-5, with D unclear. The CDR3 consists of 15 residues. The germline CDR1 and CDR2 sequences are SEHNR and FQNEAQ (reference sequence). Between the trimmed V and J ends, which lost 7 bases and 2 bases, there was a span of 17 bases. CDR3 amino acids: CASTTSRRVQETQYF. CDR3 coding DNA: TGTGCCAGCACCACGTCCCGAAGGGTTCAAGAGACCCAGTACTTC.